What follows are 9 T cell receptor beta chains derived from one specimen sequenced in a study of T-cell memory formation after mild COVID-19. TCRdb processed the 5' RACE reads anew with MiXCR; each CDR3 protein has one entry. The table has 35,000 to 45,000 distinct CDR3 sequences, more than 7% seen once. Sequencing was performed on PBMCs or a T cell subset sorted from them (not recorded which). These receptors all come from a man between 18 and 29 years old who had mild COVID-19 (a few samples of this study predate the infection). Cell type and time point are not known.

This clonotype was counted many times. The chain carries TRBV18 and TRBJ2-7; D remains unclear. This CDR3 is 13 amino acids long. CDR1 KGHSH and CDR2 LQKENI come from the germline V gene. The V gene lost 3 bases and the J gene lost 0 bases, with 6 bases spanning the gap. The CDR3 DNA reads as TGTGCCAGCTCACCCTATCGCTCCTACGAGCAGTACTTC. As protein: CASSPYRSYEQYF.

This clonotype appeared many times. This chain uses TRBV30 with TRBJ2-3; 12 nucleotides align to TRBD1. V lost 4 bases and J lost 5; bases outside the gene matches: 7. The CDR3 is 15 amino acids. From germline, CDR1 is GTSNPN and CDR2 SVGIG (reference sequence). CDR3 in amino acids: CAWTPGQGARDTQYF. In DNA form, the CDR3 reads TGTGCCTGGACCCCGGGACAGGGGGCGCGAGATACGCAGTATTTT. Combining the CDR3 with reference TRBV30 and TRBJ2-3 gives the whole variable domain SQTIHQWPATLVQPVGSPLSLECTVEGTSNPNLYWYRQAAGRGLQLLFYSVGIGQISSEVPQNLSASRPQDRQFILSSKKLLLSDSGFYLCAWTPGQGARDTQYFGPGTRLTVL.

The CDR3, as DNA: TGTGCCAGCAGCCCAGATAAAGCGGAGCAGTTCTTC. Translation: CASSPDKAEQFF. The J gene is TRBJ2-1, the V gene TRBV7-3; D is undetermined. V gave up 5 bases and J gave up 10 bases, with 12 bases separating them. This CDR3 comprises 12 residues. Germline V gene sequence: CDR1 SGHTA, CDR2 FQGTGA.

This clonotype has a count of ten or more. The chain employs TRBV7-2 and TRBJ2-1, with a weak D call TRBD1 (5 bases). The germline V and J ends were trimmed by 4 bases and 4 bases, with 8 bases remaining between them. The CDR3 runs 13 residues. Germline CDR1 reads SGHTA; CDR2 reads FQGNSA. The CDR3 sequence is CASSYDSYNEQFF. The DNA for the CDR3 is TGTGCCAGCAGCTATGACAGTTACAATGAGCAGTTCTTC.

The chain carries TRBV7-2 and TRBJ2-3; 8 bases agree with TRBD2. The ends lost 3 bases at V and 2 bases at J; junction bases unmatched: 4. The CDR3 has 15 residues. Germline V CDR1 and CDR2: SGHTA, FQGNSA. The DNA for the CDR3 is TGTGCCAGCAGCTTTCTGCGGGGGGTCACAGATACGCAGTATTTT. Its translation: CASSFLRGVTDTQYF.

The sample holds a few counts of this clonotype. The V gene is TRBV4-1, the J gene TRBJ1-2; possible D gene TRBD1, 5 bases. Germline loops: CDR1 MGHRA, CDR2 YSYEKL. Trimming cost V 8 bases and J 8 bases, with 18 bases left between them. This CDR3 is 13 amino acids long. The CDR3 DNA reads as TGCGCCAGCTCGGGACCAGGGAGAGGCGGCTACACCTTC. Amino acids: CASSGPGRGGYTF.

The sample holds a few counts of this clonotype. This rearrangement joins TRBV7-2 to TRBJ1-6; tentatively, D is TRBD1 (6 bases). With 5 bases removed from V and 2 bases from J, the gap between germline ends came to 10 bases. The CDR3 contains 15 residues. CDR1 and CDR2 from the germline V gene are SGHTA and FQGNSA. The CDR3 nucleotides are TGTGCCAGCAGCCCAAGGACAGCCTATAATTCACCCCTCCACTTT. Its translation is CASSPRTAYNSPLHF.

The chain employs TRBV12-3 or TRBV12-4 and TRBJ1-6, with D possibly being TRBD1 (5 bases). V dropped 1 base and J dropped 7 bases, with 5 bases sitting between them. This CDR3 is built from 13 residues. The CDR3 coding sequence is TGTGCCAGCAGTTTAGGGGGGAATTCACCCCTCCACTTT. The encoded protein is CASSLGGNSPLHF.

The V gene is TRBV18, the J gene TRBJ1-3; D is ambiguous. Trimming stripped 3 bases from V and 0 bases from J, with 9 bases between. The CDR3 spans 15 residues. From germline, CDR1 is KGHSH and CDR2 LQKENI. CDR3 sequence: CASSPAGNSGNTIYF. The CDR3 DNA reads TGTGCCAGCTCACCGGCGGGGAACTCTGGAAACACCATATATTTT.